Given below is one T cell receptor (beta chain) in context. This sample is drawn from a study of T cell changes during pregnancy in multiple sclerosis. The germline V gene has CDR1 SGHRS and CDR2 YFSETQ. CDR3 length: 14 residues. The trim removed 5 bases at V and 4 bases at J, leaving 7 bases unmatched. Generated by immunoSEQ multiplex PCR, the TCRdb table keeps only in-frame clones and is missing some. The data show roughly 69,000 clones, with 91% seen just once and about 0.3% held by the top ten. This rearrangement joins TRBV5-1 to TRBJ1-2, with 8 bases aligning to TRBD1. This TCR was recovered from a female donor in good health, enrolled as a control in a pregnancy study. Sequences were derived from CD4+ T cells from peripheral blood mononuclear cells, sampled in the third trimester of pregnancy. The CDR3 DNA sequence: TGCGCCAGCAGGGCGACAGGGGTGCGCTATGGCTACACCTTC. As protein: CASRATGVRYGYTF.